This TCR beta chain appears in the sequencing data of a study of blood T cell repertoires in COVID-19 (TCRdb year 2020). In terms of the full investigation: The collaborator samples originated in the United States, Italy and Spain and spanned the acute and convalescent phases of COVID-19. The repertoires were released in a freely available public database intended as a resource for research on the immune response to SARS-CoV-2. Sample metadata almost always included a de-identified subject ID, COVID-19 status, age in years and sex. The prospective study material was composed of cDNA or gDNA derived from T cells, B-cell-depleted T cells, or PBMCs. Where HLA class I and class II types were available, the types were taken from metadata supplied by the sample provider, not from assay-based typing. Samples were obtained from the ongoing ImmuneRACE study (first 160 participants) and from over 1,000 subjects provided by 6 global collaborators. The dataset comprised deeply sampled blood TCRbeta repertoires from subjects exposed to, actively infected with, or recovered from COVID-19.

Overall study results and their limits: The amount of clinical and demographic metadata varied by source and participant and was provided uncurated.

The CDR3 covers 15 residues, taking in both the cysteine and the phenylalanine. Only the CDR3 DNA is retained, 45 bases long and in frame from the first base. V drops 0 bases and J drops 3 bases, leaving 9 bases in between. CDR1 is given as SGHRS and CDR2 as YFSETQ, both from the germline V gene. Whole blood was collected in K2EDTA tubes by collaborating institutions according to the institutions' own protocols. For TCRbeta analysis, collaborators shipped samples in one of three forms: frozen whole blood, isolated PBMCs, or DNA extracted from either of those sample types. To note about this clone: The antigen it binds to is not known. No much larger clone exists at a distance of one base, and base qualities are not known.

The immunoSEQ Assay, a bias-controlled multiplex PCR, was used to amplify TCRbeta CDR3 regions from genomic DNA. Per the source publication's procedure: Within the assay, amplification of reference gene primers was used to estimate how many nucleated cells each sample contained. Sequence reads were collapsed and filtered to measure the absolute abundance of every unique TCRbeta CDR3 rearrangement. Productive Simpson clonality was computed per sample as the square root of Simpson's diversity index over productive rearrangements. TCRdb limited this immuneACCESS table to in-frame rearrangements with V and J called. A share of clones is missing; checked studies link under half to unresolved V genes, and the rest is unexplained. D and trimming come from the DNA, and the V and J calls and clone size come from that table. The sample table lists over 200,000 clones, about 90% of them with a count of one. 1.5% to 2% of the sample is held by the ten biggest clonotypes.

Recombination linked TRBV5-1 to TRBJ1-4, with a weak D call of TRBD1 (6 bases match). The material sequenced was peripheral blood. This receptor was taken from a middle-aged man with active or convalescent COVID-19. The DNA is TGCGCCAGCAGCTTGGCCGGACAGCCTAATGAAAAACTGTTTTTT. It translates to CASSLAGQPNEKLFF. Joined to the reference TRBV5-1 and TRBJ1-4 proteins, this CDR3 gives the full variable domain: KAGVTQTPRYLIKTRGQQVTLSCSPISGHRSVSWYQQTPGQGLQFLFEYFSETQRNKGNFPGRFSGRQFSNSRSEMNVSTLELGDSALYLCASSLAGQPNEKLFFGSGTQLSVL.